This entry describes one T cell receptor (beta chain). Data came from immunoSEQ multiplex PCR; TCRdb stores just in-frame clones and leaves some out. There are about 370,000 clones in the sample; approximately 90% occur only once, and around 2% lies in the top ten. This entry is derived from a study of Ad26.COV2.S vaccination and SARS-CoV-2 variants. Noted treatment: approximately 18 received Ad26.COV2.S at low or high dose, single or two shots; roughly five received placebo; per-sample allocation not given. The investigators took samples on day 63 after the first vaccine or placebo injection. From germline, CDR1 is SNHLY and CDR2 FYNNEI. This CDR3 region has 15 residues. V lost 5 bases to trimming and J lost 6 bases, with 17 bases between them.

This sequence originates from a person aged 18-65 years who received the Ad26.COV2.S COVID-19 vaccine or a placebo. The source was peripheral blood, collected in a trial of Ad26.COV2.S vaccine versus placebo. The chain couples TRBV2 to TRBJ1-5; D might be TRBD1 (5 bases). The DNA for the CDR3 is TGTGCCAGCAGTAAGGACCGGAGGGGTGGTCAGCCCCAGCATTTT. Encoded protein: CASSKDRRGGQPQHF.